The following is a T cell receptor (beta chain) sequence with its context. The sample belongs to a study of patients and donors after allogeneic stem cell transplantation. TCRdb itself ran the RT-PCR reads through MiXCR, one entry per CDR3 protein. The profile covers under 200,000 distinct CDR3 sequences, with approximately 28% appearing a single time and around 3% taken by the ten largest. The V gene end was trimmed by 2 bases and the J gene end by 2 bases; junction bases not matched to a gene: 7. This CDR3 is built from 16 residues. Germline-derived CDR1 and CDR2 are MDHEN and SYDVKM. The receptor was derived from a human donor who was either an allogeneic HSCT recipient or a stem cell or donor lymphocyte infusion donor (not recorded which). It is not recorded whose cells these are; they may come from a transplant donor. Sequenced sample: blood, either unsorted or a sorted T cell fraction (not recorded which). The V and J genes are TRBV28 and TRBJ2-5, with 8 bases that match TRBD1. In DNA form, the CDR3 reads TGTGCCAGCAGTTTAAACGCAGGGACAGGACAAGAGACCCAGTACTTC. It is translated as CASSLNAGTGQETQYF. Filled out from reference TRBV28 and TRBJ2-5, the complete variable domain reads DVKVTQSSRYLVKRTGEKVFLECVQDMDHENMFWYRQDPGLGLRLIYFSYDVKMKEKGDIPEGYSVSREKKERFSLILESASTNQTSMYLCASSLNAGTGQETQYFGPGTRLLVL.